The 27 T cell receptor beta chains reported below all come from one sample, sequenced in a study of blood T cell repertoires in COVID-19. Here immunoSEQ multiplex PCR was the method, and the copy in TCRdb shows in-frame clones only, minus some. The sample lists 120,000 to 150,000 clones; 80% to 85% were seen once. The material sequenced was PBMCs or T cells enriched from blood (not recorded which). Receptor source: a woman between 45 and 65 years old who had been exposed to COVID-19.

This clone was observed a single time. This chain uses TRBV3-1 (or the pseudogene TRBV3-2) with TRBJ1-2; TRBD1 matches 9 bases. The V gene end was trimmed by 0 bases and the J gene end by 8 bases; junction bases not matched to a gene: 10. In germline, CDR1 is LGHDT, CDR2 YNNKEL (reference sequence). CDR3 length: 16 residues. The CDR3 loop is CASSQDHSRTGEGYTF. The CDR3 bases are TGTGCCAGCAGCCAAGATCATAGCAGGACAGGGGAAGGCTACACCTTC.

This clone appeared once. V gene TRBV6-6 combines with J gene TRBJ2-5; 8 bases align to TRBD2. V dropped 2 bases and J dropped 7; count of bases not matched to a gene: 3. The CDR3 runs to 13 residues. Germline values: CDR1 MNHNY, CDR2 SVGAGI (reference sequence). CDR3 sequence: CASSYSGGGTQYF. The CDR3 region has the DNA TGTGCCAGCAGTTACAGCGGGGGCGGGACCCAGTACTTC.

The chain recombines TRBV3-1 (or the pseudogene TRBV3-2) with TRBJ2-3, with a tentative D call TRBD2 (5 bases). V was trimmed by 8 bases and J by 8 bases, leaving 20 bases between them. Germline V gene sequence: CDR1 LGHDT, CDR2 YNNKEL (reference sequence). This CDR3 is built from 14 residues. The CDR3 coding sequence is TGTGCCAGCGAGGGTGGGGTTTCCCCTGGTACGCAGTATTTT. The encoded protein is CASEGGVSPGTQYF.

The chain couples TRBV12-3 or TRBV12-4 to TRBJ1-1; D ambiguous. The CDR3 extends over 13 amino acids. Trimming left V 3 bases short and J 5 bases short, with 10 bases between. CDR3 region: CASSFVGRTEAFF. For the CDR3, the DNA is TGTGCCAGCAGTTTTGTAGGCAGGACTGAAGCTTTCTTT.

This clone was counted a few times. CDR3 sequence reads: CASSDFGNTEAFF. The CDR3 DNA reads TGTGCCAGCAGCGATTTCGGGAACACTGAAGCTTTCTTT. V is TRBV3-1 (or the pseudogene TRBV3-2) and J is TRBJ1-1, with D uncertain. V lost 5 bases and J 1 base, leaving 8 bases between the germline ends. Germline CDR1 reads LGHDT; CDR2 reads YNNKEL (reference sequence). CDR3 size: 13 residues.

This chain joins TRBV3-1 (or the pseudogene TRBV3-2) and TRBJ2-3; 13 bases fit TRBD2. The CDR3 is 15 residues long. V lost 3 bases to trimming and J lost 8 bases; unmatched junction nucleotides: 5. CDR1 and CDR2 (germline): LGHDT, YNNKEL (reference sequence). The CDR3 here is CASSQRTSGSGTQYF. The CDR3 DNA follows: TGTGCCAGCAGCCAGAGGACTAGCGGGAGCGGTACGCAGTATTTT.

This rearrangement joins TRBV10-2 to TRBJ2-1; TRBD2 might be the D (6 bases). Germline values: CDR1 WSHSY, CDR2 SAAADI. Trimming pared 8 bases from V and 3 bases from J, leaving 17 bases between. This CDR3 region has 15 residues. The CDR3 spells CASRAGRGVYNEQFF. The CDR3 DNA follows: TGCGCCAGCCGGGCGGGGCGGGGAGTCTACAATGAGCAGTTCTTC.

The J gene is TRBJ2-1, the V gene TRBV7-2; perhaps TRBD2 as D (6 bases). CDR1 and CDR2 from the germline V gene are SGHTA and FQGNSA. V lost 5 bases to trimming and J lost 0 bases, with 11 bases between them. The length of the CDR3 is 15 residues. CDR3 region: CASSASVSSYNEQFF. CDR3 DNA sequence: TGTGCCAGCAGCGCTAGCGTAAGCTCCTACAATGAGCAGTTCTTC. The variable domain in full, with the rest retrieved from reference TRBV7-2 and TRBJ2-1, is GAGVSQSPSNKVTEKGKDVELRCDPISGHTALYWYRQSLGQGLEFLIYFQGNSAPDKSGLPSDRFSAERTGGSVSTLTIQRTQQEDSAVYLCASSASVSSYNEQFFGPGTRLTVL.

The rearrangement uses TRBV3-1 (or the pseudogene TRBV3-2) and TRBJ2-3; a weak D match, TRBD2 (6 bases). The CDR3 length is 15 residues. Trimming cost V 2 bases and J 0 bases, with 9 bases left between them. Looked up from germline, CDR1 is LGHDT and CDR2 is YNNKEL (reference sequence). The DNA for the CDR3 is TGTGCCAGCAGCCAACTGGGGGGAAGCACAGATACGCAGTATTTT. The encoded protein is CASSQLGGSTDTQYF.

Only one count was recorded for this clone. J is TRBJ1-5 and V is TRBV7-2, with D hard to call. Trimming left V 2 bases short and J 6 bases short, with 8 bases between. The CDR3 extends over 13 amino acids. Germline-derived CDR1 and CDR2 are SGHTA and FQGNSA. The CDR3, as DNA: TGTGCCAGCAGCTTAAACGAGGGTCAGCCCCAGCATTTT. This codes for CASSLNEGQPQHF.

The chain uses TRBV2 and TRBJ1-2; TRBD1 is a possible D gene (6 bases). The CDR3 is 13 residues long. Germline V lookup: CDR1 SNHLY, CDR2 FYNNEI. The germline V and J ends were trimmed by 3 bases and 2 bases, with 7 bases remaining between them. The CDR3 DNA reads as TGTGCCAGCAGTGAGGACAGAAACTATGGCTACACCTTC. Translation gives CASSEDRNYGYTF.

This chain uses TRBV21-1 with TRBJ1-1; the DNA was not compared with TRBD1, the D call given in the table. TRBV21-1 is a known pseudogene. This CDR3 region has 15 residues. In nucleotides, the CDR3 is TGTGCCAGCAGTCCGAACAGGGGATTAACCACTGAAGCTTTCTTT. The encoded protein is CASSPNRGLTTEAFF.

This clone was picked up one time. The gene calls are TRBV19 and TRBJ2-7; 8 nucleotides match TRBD1. The junction had 4 bases not matched to a gene; V was cut back by 6 bases and J by 0 bases. CDR1 and CDR2 (germline): LNHDA, SQIVND (reference sequence). The CDR3 is 14 amino acids. CDR3 nucleotide sequence: TGTGCCAGTAGGGGGACAGGCAGCTCCTACGAGCAGTACTTC. Its translation is CASRGTGSSYEQYF.

The chain employs TRBV19 and TRBJ2-5; 7 bases line up with TRBD1. CDR1 and CDR2 (germline): LNHDA, SQIVND (reference sequence). There are 10 residues in the CDR3. Here the CDR3 reads CVQGVRAQYF. In DNA, the CDR3 is TGTGTTCAGGGGGTACGGGCCCAGTACTTC.

This chain joins TRBV9 and TRBJ1-6; no definite D call. Looked up from germline, CDR1 is SGDLS and CDR2 is YYNGEE. The CDR3 runs 15 residues. V was cut by 0 bases and J by 2 bases, with 6 bases left in between. CDR3: CASSVGAPYNSPLHF. The CDR3 bases are TGTGCCAGCAGCGTAGGAGCCCCCTATAATTCACCCCTCCACTTT.

V gene TRBV3-1 (or the pseudogene TRBV3-2) combines with J gene TRBJ2-5; 7 bases line up with TRBD2. CDR3 length: 13 residues. From germline, CDR1 is LGHDT and CDR2 YNNKEL (reference sequence). V lost 3 bases, J lost 2 bases, and 0 bases stayed unmatched. The DNA of the CDR3 is TGTGCCAGCAGCCAGGGGGGGCAAGAGACCCAGTACTTC. Protein product: CASSQGGQETQYF.

This chain joins TRBV19 and TRBJ2-3; the D gene is possibly TRBD2 (6 bases). From germline, CDR1 is LNHDA and CDR2 SQIVND (reference sequence). CDR3 length: 15 amino acids. V was cut by 7 bases and J by 2 bases, with 16 bases left in between. The CDR3 DNA follows: TGTGCCAGTACCTTGGGGGGACTGGTCACAGATACGCAGTATTTT. Translating it yields CASTLGGLVTDTQYF.

A few counts support this clone. V is TRBV7-2 and J is TRBJ2-5; D may be TRBD2 (5 bases). Trimming pared 2 bases from V and 5 bases from J, leaving 15 bases between. The CDR3 is made up of 15 amino acids. The germline gives CDR1 SGHTA, CDR2 FQGNSA. The CDR3 DNA reads TGTGCCAGCAGCTTAAAGCACGCCCGAGGGGAGACCCAGTACTTC. Translating gives CASSLKHARGETQYF.

This clone was found a few times. The chain is built from TRBV12-3 or TRBV12-4 and TRBJ1-1, with 8 nucleotides matching TRBD1. V shed 2 bases and J 6 bases; nucleotides not matched to a gene: 2. The CDR3 extends over 13 amino acids. CDR3 in DNA: TGTGCCAGCAGTTTACAGGGGGCATCTGAAGCTTTCTTT. As protein: CASSLQGASEAFF.

CDR3 sequence reads: CASSQGLAGATGELFF. DNA for the CDR3: TGTGCCAGCAGCCAAGGGCTAGCGGGAGCCACCGGGGAGCTGTTTTTT. The gene calls are TRBV3-1 (or the pseudogene TRBV3-2) and TRBJ2-2; 10 positions agree with TRBD2. The J segment lost 4 bases and the V segment lost 1 base, leaving 3 bases of the junction unmatched. The CDR3 has 16 amino acids. Germline V lookup: CDR1 LGHDT, CDR2 YNNKEL (reference sequence).

This clone was picked up one time. This chain connects TRBV7-2 to TRBJ1-2; D gene ambiguous. Germline CDR1 SGHTA, CDR2 FQGNSA. The CDR3 spans 17 residues. With 1 base removed from V and 0 bases from J, the gap between germline ends came to 15 bases. The CDR3 sequence is CASSLEASGWANYGYTF. CDR3 in DNA: TGTGCCAGCAGCTTAGAGGCCTCGGGGTGGGCTAACTATGGCTACACCTTC.

The chain joins TRBV7-3 to TRBJ2-2; weak D call: TRBD2 (6 bases). Deletions cut 2 bases from V and 3 bases from J, with 10 bases between. The CDR3 has 15 amino acids. Germline V lookup: CDR1 SGHTA, CDR2 FQGTGA. The CDR3 DNA sequence: TGTGCCAGCAGCTTATGGGGGGAGGACACCGGGGAGCTGTTTTTT. As protein: CASSLWGEDTGELFF. Full variable domain (outside the CDR3, taken from reference TRBV7-3 and TRBJ2-2): GAGVSQTPSNKVTEKGKYVELRCDPISGHTALYWYRQSLGQGPEFLIYFQGTGAADDSGLPNDRFFAVRPEGSVSTLKIQRTERGDSAVYLCASSLWGEDTGELFFGEGSRLTVL.

CDR3 nucleotides: TGTGCCAGCAGCTTGGCCGGAGAGGGGGCCGTCAATCAGCCCCAGCATTTT. It specifies CASSLAGEGAVNQPQHF. The chain couples TRBV5-4 to TRBJ1-5, with 7 bases aligning to TRBD1. V lost 0 bases, J lost 3 bases, and 9 bases stayed unmatched. CDR1 and CDR2 from the germline V gene are SGHNT and YYREEE (reference sequence). This CDR3 comprises 17 residues.

This chain connects TRBV9 to TRBJ2-7; D gene unclear. Germline CDR1 and CDR2: SGDLS and YYNGEE. The CDR3 sequence is 14 residues long. V lost 0 bases and J lost 3, with 10 bases in between. The CDR3 DNA is TGTGCCAGCAGCGTAGGAGGATGGAGCTACGAGCAGTACTTC. This codes for CASSVGGWSYEQYF.

The rearrangement uses TRBV30 and TRBJ1-3; D uncertain. V lost 0 bases and J 2 bases, leaving 14 bases between the germline ends. This CDR3 contains 16 residues. The germline CDR1 and CDR2 sequences are GTSNPN and SVGIG (reference sequence). CDR3 coding DNA: TGTGCCTGGAGTGTACTTGCTCCGAACGCTGGAAACACCATATATTTT. This codes for CAWSVLAPNAGNTIYF.

The CDR3 sequence is CASTLRVTGELFF. CDR3 nucleotides: TGTGCCAGCACCCTACGGGTTACCGGGGAGCTGTTTTTT. J is TRBJ2-2 and V is TRBV12-3 or TRBV12-4, with no clear D. This CDR3 is built from 13 residues. Trimming removed 7 bases from V and 5 bases from J, with 11 bases in between.

In this sample, this clone turned up a few times. J is TRBJ2-1 and V is TRBV7-2; 8 nucleotides align to TRBD2. V was clipped by 1 base and J by 3 bases; unmatched bases: 8. There are 17 residues in the CDR3. Germline CDR1 is SGHTA and CDR2 is FQGNSA. The CDR3 region has the DNA TGTGCCAGCAGCTTAGATTCGGGGGGGGCGATCTACAATGAGCAGTTCTTC. This gives the protein CASSLDSGGAIYNEQFF.